The next 26 T cell receptor beta chains were all read from a single sample in a study of PD-1 blockade in classical Hodgkin lymphoma (dated by TCRdb to 2019 to 2021). The meaning of the sample's time point label: newly diagnosed, previously untreated cHL patient sample. Library creation used the immunoSEQ multiplex PCR assay. TCRdb obtained this table from immuneACCESS and retained in-frame rearrangements with V and J assigned. These tables miss some clones; where compared with another copy, unresolved V genes account for less than half of the shortfall, and the remainder is unexplained. This sample has 25,000 to 35,000 clones in its table, and roughly 92% of those were observed once. Of the sample, roughly 2% is held by the ten largest clones. The sequencing sample was made of peripheral blood mononuclear cells (PBMCs). The receptors derive from a human donor with classical Hodgkin lymphoma.

This chain joins TRBV5-6 and TRBJ2-3, with D unresolved. Trimming left V 0 bases short and J 0 bases short, with 8 bases between. CDR3 length: 15 residues. Germline CDR1 and CDR2: SGHDT and YYEEEE. The CDR3 loop is CASSLAPTSTDTQYF. In nucleotides, the CDR3 is TGTGCCAGCAGCTTGGCCCCGACTAGCACAGATACGCAGTATTTT.

This clone showed up just once. This sequence joins TRBV6-1 and TRBJ1-1, with D possibly matching TRBD1 (6 bases). Between the trimmed V and J ends, which lost 5 bases and 0 bases, there was a span of 13 bases. Germline V gene sequence: CDR1 MNHNS, CDR2 SASEGT. The CDR3 totals 15 residues. CDR3 in amino acids: CASSIGQRMNTEAFF. The CDR3 region has the DNA TGTGCCAGCAGTATTGGACAGCGGATGAACACTGAAGCTTTCTTT.

This sequence joins TRBV7-2 and TRBJ2-7, with TRBD2 matching over 9 bases. The CDR3 consists of 19 residues. J lost 8 bases, V lost 4 bases, and 24 bases had no gene match. From germline, CDR1 is SGHTA and CDR2 FQGNSA. For the CDR3, the DNA is TGTGCCAGCAGCTCACCCGCCGGGCGGGGGGGCCAACGAAGGAAGAAGCAGTACTTC. Amino acid sequence: CASSSPAGRGGQRRKKQYF.

The CDR3 region is CASSPRVSAHSYEQYF. CDR3 nucleotide sequence: TGTGCCAGCAGTCCCCGGGTTTCCGCCCACTCCTACGAGCAGTACTTC. The chain couples TRBV27 to TRBJ2-7; the D is unclear. This CDR3 region has 16 residues. The germline V gene has CDR1 MNHEY and CDR2 SMNVEV (reference sequence). The V gene lost 5 bases and the J gene lost 0 bases, with 17 bases spanning the gap.

The rearrangement uses TRBV10-3 and TRBJ1-2; weak D call: TRBD1 (6 bases). Deletions cut 2 bases from V and 7 bases from J, with 11 bases between. CDR1 ENHRY and CDR2 SYGVKD come from the germline V gene. The CDR3 covers 13 residues. The CDR3 here is CAISETGQGGYTF. CDR3 nucleotides: TGTGCCATCAGTGAGACAGGGCAGGGTGGCTACACCTTC.

CDR3 bases: TGTGCCAGCGTTAGGGCAGATACGCAGTATTTT. Its translation is CASVRADTQYF. V usage is TRBV6-1 and J usage is TRBJ2-3; D gene uncertain. The CDR3 spans 11 residues. Trimming removed 8 bases at V and 4 bases at J, with 7 bases between. Germline CDR1 is MNHNS and CDR2 is SASEGT.

The gene calls are TRBV19 and TRBJ2-3, with 8 bases fitting TRBD2. Germline assignment: CDR1 LNHDA and CDR2 SQIVND (reference sequence). Germline trimming cut 7 bases from V and 2 bases from J; bases unmatched to any gene: 5. This CDR3 is built from 14 residues. CDR3: CASTGGRNTDTQYF. CDR3 coding DNA: TGTGCCAGTACGGGCGGGAGGAACACAGATACGCAGTATTTT.

This chain connects TRBV18 to TRBJ2-5; 8 positions agree with TRBD2. The CDR3 runs 14 residues. J gave up 5 bases and V 4 bases, and 6 bases lay outside the gene matches. In germline, CDR1 is KGHSH, CDR2 LQKENI. The chain's CDR3 is CASSRLAIGETQYF. The CDR3 region has the DNA TGTGCCAGCTCACGACTAGCGATCGGGGAGACCCAGTACTTC.

The rearrangement joins TRBV7-9 to TRBJ2-1; TRBD2 matches 8 bases. CDR3 length equals 14 residues. The V gene's germline CDR1 is SEHNR and CDR2 FQNEAQ (reference sequence). The V gene end was trimmed by 2 bases and the J gene end by 13 bases; junction bases not matched to a gene: 10. The CDR3 bases are TGTGCCAGCAGCTTAAGGACCGACGGGAGGGTTCAGTTCTTC. Translating gives CASSLRTDGRVQFF.

The chain has TRBV7-8 and TRBJ2-4, with 8 bases aligning to TRBD1. The V gene end was trimmed by 5 bases and the J gene end by 9 bases; junction bases not matched to a gene: 12. Looked up from germline, CDR1 is SGHVS and CDR2 is FQNEAQ. The CDR3 contains 15 residues. In DNA, the CDR3 is TGTGCCAGCAGCGCTTCCGGGACAGGAGCCGTCATTCAGTACTTC. Amino acids: CASSASGTGAVIQYF.

The J gene is TRBJ2-2, the V gene TRBV2, with TRBD2 identical over 9 bases. The CDR3 runs 15 residues. Germline values: CDR1 SNHLY, CDR2 FYNNEI. V was pared by 3 bases and J by 6 bases, with 5 bases of the junction left unmatched. DNA of the CDR3: TGTGCCAGCAGTGAGCTGACTAGCGGTTCCGGGGAGCTGTTTTTT. Its translation: CASSELTSGSGELFF.

The CDR3 nucleotides read TGTGCCAGCAGCTTAGGGGCCAGACAGAGGAACACTGAAGCTTTCTTT. Amino acids: CASSLGARQRNTEAFF. The chain carries TRBV7-6 and TRBJ1-1, with a weak D call TRBD1 (5 bases). V lost 1 base, J lost 1 base, and 13 bases lay in between. Germline V gene lookup returns CDR1 SGHVS and CDR2 FNYEAQ. The CDR3 has 16 residues.

The chain has TRBV7-9 and TRBJ1-1; D not resolved. The germline gives CDR1 SEHNR, CDR2 FQNEAQ (reference sequence). Trimming removed 3 bases from V and 6 bases from J, with 11 bases in between. This CDR3 has 13 residues. CDR3 in DNA: TGTGCCAGCAGCTTCGCACCGGAATCTGAAGCTTTCTTT. Protein: CASSFAPESEAFF. Full variable domain (outside the CDR3, taken from reference TRBV7-9 and TRBJ1-1): DTGVSQNPRHKITKRGQNVTFRCDPISEHNRLYWYRQTLGQGPEFLTYFQNEAQLEKSRLLSDRFSAERPKGSFSTLEIQRTEQGDSAMYLCASSFAPESEAFFGQGTRLTVV.

V usage is TRBV7-8 and J usage is TRBJ2-5; D is perhaps TRBD1 (5 bases). The germline CDR1 and CDR2 sequences are SGHVS and FQNEAQ. V was cut by 1 base and J by 7 bases, with 10 bases left in between. The CDR3 covers 13 residues. The DNA of the CDR3 is TGTGCCAGCAGCTTAGGGACACCTACGACCCAGTACTTC. It is translated as CASSLGTPTTQYF.

The chain links TRBV7-2 to TRBJ1-3, with D perhaps matching TRBD1 (6 bases). V was shortened by 6 bases and J by 9 bases, with 18 bases between the two germline ends. CDR3 size: 14 residues. Germline lookup yields CDR1 SGHTA and CDR2 FQGNSA. The CDR3 sequence: CASRSGTQGPTIYF. The CDR3 DNA sequence: TGTGCCAGCAGGAGCGGGACACAGGGACCCACCATATATTTT.

This sequence joins TRBV6-6 and TRBJ2-7; D is perhaps TRBD1 (6 bases). The CDR3 is 14 residues long. The germline V gene encodes CDR1 MNHNY and CDR2 SVGAGI (reference sequence). The germline V and J ends were trimmed by 2 bases and 0 bases, with 8 bases remaining between them. This chain's CDR3 is CASSYRDNSYEQYF. For the CDR3, the DNA is TGTGCCAGCAGTTACAGGGACAACTCCTACGAGCAGTACTTC.

The chain has TRBV6-5 and TRBJ2-3, with unresolved D. V gave up 0 bases and J gave up 0 bases, with 4 bases separating them. Per the germline V gene, CDR1 is MNHEY and CDR2 is SVGAGI. The length of the CDR3 is 14 residues. CDR3 in amino acids: CASSYSRSTDTQYF. CDR3 DNA: TGTGCCAGCAGTTACTCGCGCAGCACAGATACGCAGTATTTT.

The rearrangement links TRBV6-1 to TRBJ2-1; the D is unclear. CDR3 size: 13 residues. CDR1 is MNHNS and CDR2 is SASEGT in the germline V gene. Trimming took 6 bases from V and 10 from J, leaving 16 bases between them. The CDR3 DNA follows: TGTGCCAGCAGCCACGTTGTGTTGGGGGAGCAGTTCTTC. Translated, it gives CASSHVVLGEQFF.

J is TRBJ2-7 and V is TRBV5-1; 7 positions match TRBD1. Unmatched junction bases numbered 8, after V lost 0 bases and J lost 2 bases. CDR1 SGHRS and CDR2 YFSETQ come from the germline V gene. The CDR3 spans 16 residues. CDR3 sequence reads: CASSLAGLTGTYEQYF. The CDR3 DNA is TGCGCCAGCAGCTTGGCCGGTTTGACAGGGACCTACGAGCAGTACTTC.

The chain couples TRBV6-5 to TRBJ2-7; unclear D gene. The V gene's germline CDR1 is MNHEY and CDR2 SVGAGI. With 2 bases removed from V and 0 bases from J, the gap between germline ends came to 8 bases. The length of the CDR3 is 14 residues. CDR3 in amino acids: CASSYVGGSYEQYF. CDR3 DNA: TGTGCCAGCAGTTACGTTGGCGGCTCCTACGAGCAGTACTTC.

The chain employs TRBV6-1 and TRBJ1-2; D is unclear. Germline values: CDR1 MNHNS, CDR2 SASEGT. The CDR3 contains 15 residues. V shed 1 base and J shed 1 base, with 10 bases lying between them. The CDR3 here is CASSEGPGSNYGYTF. The CDR3 DNA is TGTGCCAGCAGTGAAGGCCCCGGTAGTAACTATGGCTACACCTTC.

The J gene is TRBJ1-4, the V gene TRBV5-4; a possible D gene is TRBD1 (6 bases). CDR3 length: 14 residues. Germline V gene sequence: CDR1 SGHNT, CDR2 YYREEE (reference sequence). V gave up 4 bases and J gave up 5 bases, with 12 bases separating them. As DNA, the CDR3 is TGTGCCAGCAGCCAACAGGGCGGCAATGAAAAACTGTTTTTT. Translating gives CASSQQGGNEKLFF. The full variable domain, rest sourced from reference TRBV5-4 and TRBJ1-4, is ETGVTQSPTHLIKTRGQQVTLRCSSQSGHNTVSWYQQALGQGPQFIFQYYREEENGRGNFPPRFSGLQFPNYSSELNVNALELDDSALYLCASSQQGGNEKLFFGSGTQLSVL.

The gene calls are TRBV9 and TRBJ1-1, with 8 nucleotides matching TRBD1. The V gene's germline CDR1 is SGDLS and CDR2 YYNGEE. The CDR3 sequence is 17 residues long. The trim removed 3 bases at V and 1 base at J, leaving 11 bases unmatched. CDR3 sequence (DNA): TGTGCCAGCAGCGCCCTAGCCTTCGACAGGGGGAACACTGAAGCTTTCTTT. It codes for CASSALAFDRGNTEAFF.

V and J are TRBV19 and TRBJ1-2, with 9 bases aligning to TRBD1. With V trimmed by 4 bases and J by 7 bases, 7 bases remained unmatched. Germline V CDR1 and CDR2: LNHDA, SQIVND (reference sequence). This CDR3 region has 14 residues. In DNA form, the CDR3 reads TGTGCCAGTAGTAGCCCGGGACAGGGCCGTGGCTACACCTTC. Amino acids: CASSSPGQGRGYTF.

With regard to this clone: The germline gene is not matched at one end of the junction; a read error may be the cause. Other DNA sequences of this sample code for an identical CDR3. The genes are TRBV5-1 and TRBJ2-1; TRBD1 matches 8 bases. The CDR3 is 13 residues long. Looked up from germline, CDR1 is SGHRS and CDR2 is YFSETQ. The CDR3 nucleotides are TGCGCTAGCAGCTTGGACAGGGCCAATGAGCAGTTCTTC. Protein product: CASSLDRANEQFF.

V usage is TRBV7-8 and J usage is TRBJ1-5, with 8 bases fitting TRBD1. Losses at the gene ends were 6 bases for V and 6 bases for J; bases not matched to a gene: 7. This CDR3 spans 14 amino acids. Germline V gene lookup returns CDR1 SGHVS and CDR2 FQNEAQ. The CDR3 loop is CASRGQGAGQPQHF. For the CDR3, the DNA is TGTGCCAGCAGGGGGCAGGGGGCGGGTCAGCCCCAGCATTTT.